This TCR beta chain derives from a study of T cells after yellow fever vaccination. General study points: Researchers cautioned that FACS-sorted repertoires could harbor abundant clonotypes contaminating from the bulk population. Most primary-vaccination clones recurred post-booster (approximately 96% CD4, roughly 90% CD8). Though weaker, the secondary response peaked faster, on day 5 versus 15.

Trimming pared 3 bases from V and 1 base from J, leaving 6 bases between. This CDR3 spans 14 amino acids. Germline CDR1 SEHNR, CDR2 FQNEAQ (reference sequence). This clonotype turned up a few times. What it recognizes is unknown. UMIs were added to TCR cDNA along with a universal primer site when it was made by 5'RACE template switching. Using its own MiXCR run on the 5' RACE reads, TCRdb lists one record per CDR3 protein. This table has 150,000 to 200,000 distinct CDR3 sequences, roughly 9.6% appearing once. The sample in question was CD8+ T cells sorted from PBMCs, obtained 15 days after the yellow fever booster vaccination. This sequence originates from a man between 18 and 29 years old who received the YFV17D yellow fever vaccine. This chain joins TRBV7-9 and TRBJ2-2; no reliable D call. The CDR3 region is CASSFSLNTGELFF. DNA of the CDR3: TGTGCCAGCAGCTTTTCCTTGAACACCGGGGAGCTGTTTTTT.